The T cell receptor (beta chain) under discussion was sequenced for a study of blood T cell repertoires in COVID-19. As for the study in general: COVID-19 samples, acute and convalescent, were from the United States, Italy and Spain.

Participant age was roughly 18 to 100 years, and participants resided in approximately 24 US areas. Original analysis: The assay estimated nucleated cells by amplifying reference gene primers. Profiling relied on immunoSEQ multiplex PCR, and the TCRdb table lists in-frame clones only, not all of them. The D gene and trimming were derived from the DNA, and the V and J assignments and clone size from that table. Here the sample spans over 200,000 clones, more than 85% being singletons. Per germline, CDR1 KGHSH and CDR2 LQKENI. Trimming stripped 3 bases from V and 7 bases from J, with 13 bases between. CDR3 length: 13 amino acids.

The genes are TRBV18 and TRBJ2-7, with D tentatively TRBD1 (6 bases). Sequenced material: PBMCs or T cells enriched from blood (not recorded which). The sequence derives from a man aged 40-49 years who had recovered from COVID-19. The CDR3 sequence is CASSPNTGREQYF. In DNA form, the CDR3 reads TGTGCCAGCTCACCTAATACAGGGCGAGAGCAGTACTTC.